The T cell receptor beta chain described here comes from a study of T-cell memory formation after mild COVID-19. Study-level information: Among the donors, TCR clusters were largely specific to each donor.

The 5'RACE method, run with constant-segment primers, produced TCR alpha and TCR beta cDNA libraries (carrying sample barcodes and UMIs). Via MiXCR, TCRdb re-called the 5' RACE reads, giving one row per CDR3 protein. The sample shows tens of thousands of distinct CDR3 sequences, roughly an eighth of them seen only once. This clonotype occurred a few times. What it binds is unknown. Study-wide findings and caveats: There was no confirmation that second-wave clones peaking on day 37 were SARS-CoV-2 specific.

The TCR comes from an adult woman who had mild COVID-19 (a few samples of this study predate the infection). Cell type and time point are not known. Sequences were obtained from PBMCs or a T cell subset sorted from them (not recorded which).

The CDR3 spells CSVATGGRLGELFF. In DNA form, the CDR3 reads TGCAGCGTGGCTACGGGGGGGCGCTTAGGGGAGCTGTTTTTT. The chain uses TRBV29-1 and TRBJ2-2; 8 bases are shared with TRBD2. V gave up 6 bases and J gave up 8 bases; unmatched junction bases: 11. The CDR3 has 14 residues. Germline V gene data show CDR1 as SQVTM and CDR2 as ANQGSEA.